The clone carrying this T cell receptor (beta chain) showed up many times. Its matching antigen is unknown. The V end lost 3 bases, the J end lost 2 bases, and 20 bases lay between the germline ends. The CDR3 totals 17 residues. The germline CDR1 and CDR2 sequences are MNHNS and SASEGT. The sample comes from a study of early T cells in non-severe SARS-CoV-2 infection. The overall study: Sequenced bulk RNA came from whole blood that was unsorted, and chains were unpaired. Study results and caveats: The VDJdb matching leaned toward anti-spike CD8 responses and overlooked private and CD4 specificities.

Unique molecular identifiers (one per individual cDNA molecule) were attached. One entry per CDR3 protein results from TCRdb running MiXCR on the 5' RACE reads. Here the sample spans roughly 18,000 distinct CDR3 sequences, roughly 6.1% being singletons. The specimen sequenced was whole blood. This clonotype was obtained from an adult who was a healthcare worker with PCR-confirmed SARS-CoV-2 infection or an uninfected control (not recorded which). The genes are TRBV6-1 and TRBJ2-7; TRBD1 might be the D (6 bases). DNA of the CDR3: TGTGCCAGCAGTGAGCCGGGATACGACAGGATAACCTACGAGCAGTACTTC. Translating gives CASSEPGYDRITYEQYF.